This T cell receptor beta chain is drawn from a study of blood T cell repertoires in COVID-19. About the research overall: PBMCs, B-cell-depleted T cells, or T cells were the source of the cDNA or gDNA that made up the material.

CDR1 is SGHRS, CDR2 YFSETQ, per germline. The CDR3 has 14 residues. V shed 4 bases and J shed 0 bases, with 8 bases lying between them. Only in-frame clones appear in the TCRdb table, and some are missing; sequencing was by immunoSEQ multiplex PCR. The sample includes 330,000 or so clones, roughly 90% of them seen just once. Ages ranged from about 18 to 89 years, with residence in about two dozen US areas. Cohorts were determined from participant-reported clinical history. This clonotype was obtained from a woman aged 25 to 39 who had recovered from COVID-19. Sequenced: PBMCs or T cells enriched from blood (not recorded which). The J gene is TRBJ1-3, the V gene TRBV5-1; D gene unclear. CDR3 sequence: CASSLDSSGNTIYF. Here the CDR3 DNA reads TGCGCCAGCAGCCTCGATAGCTCTGGAAACACCATATATTTT. Complete variable domain (other parts from reference TRBV5-1 and TRBJ1-3): KAGVTQTPRYLIKTRGQQVTLSCSPISGHRSVSWYQQTPGQGLQFLFEYFSETQRNKGNFPGRFSGRQFSNSRSEMNVSTLELGDSALYLCASSLDSSGNTIYFGEGSWLTVV.